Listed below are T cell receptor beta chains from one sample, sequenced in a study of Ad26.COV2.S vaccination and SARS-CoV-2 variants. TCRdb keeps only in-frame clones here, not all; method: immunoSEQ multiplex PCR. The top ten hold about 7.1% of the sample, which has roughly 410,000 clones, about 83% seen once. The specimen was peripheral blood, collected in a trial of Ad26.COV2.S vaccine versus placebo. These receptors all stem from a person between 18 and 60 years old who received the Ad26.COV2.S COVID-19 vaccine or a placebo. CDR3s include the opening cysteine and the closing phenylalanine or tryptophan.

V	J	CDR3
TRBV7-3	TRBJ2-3	CASSFSTDTQYF
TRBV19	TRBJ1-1	CASSAGQGSSTEAFF
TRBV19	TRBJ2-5	CASSFVQGMVETQYF
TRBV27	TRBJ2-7	CASSLSGTSHPYEQYF
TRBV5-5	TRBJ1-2	CASSAESLGYTF
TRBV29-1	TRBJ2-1	CSVEGLAGAVVGNEQFF
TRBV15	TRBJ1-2	CATSSPKTGNYGYTF
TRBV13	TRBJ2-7	CASAPQSGAPEQYF
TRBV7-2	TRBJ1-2	CASSMDSFSAGYTF
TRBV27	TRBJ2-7	CASPLISYEQYF
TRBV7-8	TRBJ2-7	CASSFPGGLREQYF
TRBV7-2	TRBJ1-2	CASSLSLSSGYTF
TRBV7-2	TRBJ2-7	CASSSLGGGPYEQYF
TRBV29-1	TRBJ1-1	CSVGSRGSWGTEAFF
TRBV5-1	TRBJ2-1	CASSSGTSNEQFF
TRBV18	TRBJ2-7	CASSPYRDSPYEQYF
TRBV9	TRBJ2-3	CASSPPFGSGKRGDTQYF
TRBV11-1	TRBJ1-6	CASSFDRDSPLHF
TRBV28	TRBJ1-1	CASSVASGTEAFF
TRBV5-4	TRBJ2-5	CASHGAGGETQYF
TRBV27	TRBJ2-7	CASSFRGRGPYEQYF
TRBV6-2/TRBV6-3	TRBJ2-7	CASSYAGPSGEQYF
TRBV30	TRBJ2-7	CAWSRGTGAYEQYF
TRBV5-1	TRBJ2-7	CASSLRWGLDSPYEQYF
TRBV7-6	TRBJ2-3	CASSRTSGVSTDTQYF
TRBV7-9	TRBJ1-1	CASSLTRPGTTEAFF
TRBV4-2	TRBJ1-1	CASSQEGLAFF
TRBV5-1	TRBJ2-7	CASSLLGSLYEQYF
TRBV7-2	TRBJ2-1	CASSPFNEQFF
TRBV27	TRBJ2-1	CASSLLGFNNEQFF
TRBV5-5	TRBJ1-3	CASSLVLTGGNTIYF
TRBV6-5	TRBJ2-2	CASRWREVNIGELFF
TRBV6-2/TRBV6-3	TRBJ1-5	CASSSLRTGARSNQPQHF
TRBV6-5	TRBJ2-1	CASSYGRRVDKFF
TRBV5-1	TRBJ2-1	CASSLAPGGYNEQFF
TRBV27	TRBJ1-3	CASSLTGGSLGGTIYF
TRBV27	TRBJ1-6	CASSLGGQRNSPLHF
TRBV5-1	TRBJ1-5	CASSPGGGPWQPQHF
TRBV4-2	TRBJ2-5	CASSQVWAVSETQYF
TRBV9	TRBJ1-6	CASSQLNSPLHF
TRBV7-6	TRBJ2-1	CASSLPREGTEVRNEQFF
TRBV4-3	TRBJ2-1	CASSQDLRGSRSKEQFF
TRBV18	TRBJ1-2	CASSQTYPMESAYGYTF
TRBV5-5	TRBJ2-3	CASSFVASDTDTQYF
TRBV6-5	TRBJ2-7	CASSYSGTGISYEQYF
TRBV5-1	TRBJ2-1	CASSLASGRGYNEQFF
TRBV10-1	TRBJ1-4	CASRPWRANEKLFF
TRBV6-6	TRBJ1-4	CASSNVQPGEIEKLFF
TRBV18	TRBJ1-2	CASSPGQPNYGYTF
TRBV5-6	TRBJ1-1	CASSSGQAARAFF